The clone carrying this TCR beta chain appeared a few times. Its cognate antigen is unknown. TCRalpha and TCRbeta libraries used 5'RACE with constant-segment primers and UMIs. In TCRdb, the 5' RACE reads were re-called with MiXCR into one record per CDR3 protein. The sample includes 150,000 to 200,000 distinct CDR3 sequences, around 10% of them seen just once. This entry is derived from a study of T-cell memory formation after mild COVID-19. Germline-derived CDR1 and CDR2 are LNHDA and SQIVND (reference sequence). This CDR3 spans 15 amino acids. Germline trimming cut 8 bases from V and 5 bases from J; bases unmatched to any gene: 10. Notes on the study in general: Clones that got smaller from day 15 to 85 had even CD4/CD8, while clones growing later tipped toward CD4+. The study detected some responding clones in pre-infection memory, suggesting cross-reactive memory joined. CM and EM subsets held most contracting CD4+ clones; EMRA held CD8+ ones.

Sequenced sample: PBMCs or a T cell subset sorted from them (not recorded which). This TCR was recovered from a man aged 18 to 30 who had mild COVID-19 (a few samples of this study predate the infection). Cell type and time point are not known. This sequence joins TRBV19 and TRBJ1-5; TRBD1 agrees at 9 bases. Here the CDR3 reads CASLSIGQGYQPQHF. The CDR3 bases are TGTGCCAGTTTATCTATTGGACAGGGGTATCAGCCCCAGCATTTT.